The next 26 T cell receptor beta chains were all read from a single sample in a study of shared clonotypes between healthy human individuals. The protocol was immunoSEQ multiplex PCR, while the TCRdb copy is restricted to in-frame clones and leaves out a portion. The table lists under 1,100,000 clones, about 77% of them singletons. Sequenced sample: memory CD4+ T cells sorted from blood. Sample subset: CD45RA-negative fraction. These receptors originate from a man between 18 and 35 years old in good health.

This chain uses TRBV5-4 with TRBJ2-3; 11 bases fit TRBD1. V was pared by 0 bases and J by 5 bases, with 2 bases of the junction left unmatched. CDR3 length: 15 residues. The V gene's germline CDR1 is SGHNT and CDR2 YYREEE (reference sequence). DNA for the CDR3: TGTGCCAGCAGCTTGGGGGACAGGGGGGTAGATACGCAGTATTTT. Protein: CASSLGDRGVDTQYF.

The chain has TRBV21-1 and TRBJ2-7; the table's D gene call, TRBD2, was not cross checked with the DNA. TRBV21-1 is described as a pseudogene. This CDR3 has 15 residues. The CDR3 reads CASTRRSGIPGEQYF. The CDR3, as DNA: TGTGCCAGCACCAGACGGAGCGGCATACCCGGCGAGCAGTACTTC.

This chain joins TRBV4-1 and TRBJ2-7; the D gene could be TRBD1 or TRBD2 (6 bases each). The CDR3 is made up of 15 amino acids. The germline V gene has CDR1 MGHRA and CDR2 YSYEKL. Trimming stripped 0 bases from V and 4 bases from J, with 13 bases between. The CDR3 loop reads CASSQEQGGFYEQYF. CDR3 bases: TGCGCCAGCAGCCAAGAACAGGGAGGATTTTACGAGCAGTACTTC.

This clone was recorded a few times. The V and J genes are TRBV5-5 and TRBJ1-2; no clear D gene. Trimming removed 7 bases from V and 2 bases from J, with 12 bases in between. CDR1 and CDR2 (germline): SGHKS, YYEKEE (reference sequence). The CDR3 totals 13 residues. CDR3 residues: CASGHPKNYGYTF. Written as DNA, the CDR3 is TGTGCCAGCGGCCATCCCAAGAACTATGGCTACACCTTC.

The chain recombines TRBV4-1 with TRBJ2-2; D unclear. The V and J ends lost 1 base and 3 bases respectively, with 6 bases between them. The CDR3 is made up of 14 amino acids. The germline V gene encodes CDR1 MGHRA and CDR2 YSYEKL. In DNA form, the CDR3 reads TGCGCCAGCAGCCAAGTTTACCACACCGGGGAGCTGTTTTTT. This translates into CASSQVYHTGELFF.

This chain joins TRBV9 and TRBJ1-6; possible D gene TRBD1, 6 bases. V lost 4 bases, J lost 10 bases, and 12 bases lay in between. The CDR3 runs to 13 residues. Germline V gene lookup returns CDR1 SGDLS and CDR2 YYNGEE. The CDR3 DNA is TGTGCCAGCAGCCGAGGGGGGAGCTCACCCCTCCACTTT. Translated, it gives CASSRGGSSPLHF.

The rearrangement links TRBV9 to TRBJ1-6, with D perhaps matching TRBD1 (5 bases). Trimming cost V 2 bases and J 8 bases, with 17 bases left between them. This CDR3 is built from 16 residues. Germline-derived CDR1 and CDR2 are SGDLS and YYNGEE. This CDR3 is CASSVSGSPGHSPLHF. As DNA, the CDR3 is TGTGCCAGCAGCGTTTCCGGGTCTCCAGGGCATTCACCCCTCCACTTT.

The rearrangement uses TRBV7-8 and TRBJ2-1; 10 nucleotides match TRBD2. Germline assignment: CDR1 SGHVS and CDR2 FQNEAQ. V lost 5 bases, J lost 4 bases, and 8 bases stayed unmatched. The CDR3 runs to 16 residues. The CDR3 here is CASSTRTSGIYNEQFF. The CDR3 nucleotides read TGTGCCAGCAGCACCCGGACTAGCGGAATATACAATGAGCAGTTCTTC.

The genes are TRBV29-1 and TRBJ2-7; D may be TRBD1 (6 bases). Germline CDR1 SQVTM, CDR2 ANQGSEA. Trimming removed 3 bases at V and 3 bases at J, with 24 bases between. CDR3 length: 17 amino acids. The CDR3 loop is CSVDRGHFLKGIYEQYF. CDR3 coding DNA: TGCAGCGTTGATAGGGGACACTTCCTAAAAGGGATCTACGAGCAGTACTTC.

The J gene is TRBJ1-2, the V gene TRBV5-8; no reliable D call. CDR1 is SGHTS and CDR2 is YDEGEE in the germline V gene. Deletions cut 0 bases from V and 0 bases from J, with 15 bases between. The CDR3 length is 17 residues. The CDR3 sequence is CASSLATVWNANYGYTF. In nucleotides, the CDR3 is TGTGCCAGCAGCTTGGCCACGGTTTGGAACGCTAACTATGGCTACACCTTC. Full variable domain (outside the CDR3, taken from reference TRBV5-8 and TRBJ1-2): EAGVTQSPTHLIKTRGQQATLRCSPISGHTSVYWYQQALGLGLQFLLWYDEGEERNRGNFPPRFSGRQFPNYSSELNVNALELEDSALYLCASSLATVWNANYGYTFGSGTRLTVV.

The rearrangement links TRBV29-1 to TRBJ2-7; D may be TRBD1 (6 bases). Germline lookup yields CDR1 SQVTM and CDR2 ANQGSEA. CDR3 length: 12 residues. V was pared by 7 bases and J by 5 bases, with 15 bases between. The CDR3 is CSAVRGSHEQYF. CDR3 sequence (DNA): TGCAGCGCCGTAAGGGGGTCCCACGAGCAGTACTTC.

In the case of this clone: Other DNA sequences in the same sample also yield this CDR3. This chain joins TRBV7-8 and TRBJ2-5; maybe TRBD2 (6 bases). Trimming stripped 3 bases from V and 5 bases from J, with 10 bases between. The CDR3 covers 13 residues. Germline assignment: CDR1 SGHVS and CDR2 FQNEAQ. CDR3 protein: CASSLGLAETQYF. For the CDR3, the DNA is TGTGCCAGCAGCTTGGGACTGGCGGAGACCCAGTACTTC.

The chain employs TRBV9 and TRBJ1-2; no reliable D call. In germline, CDR1 is SGDLS, CDR2 YYNGEE. This CDR3 is built from 15 residues. Trimming cost V 4 bases and J 8 bases, with 21 bases left between them. The CDR3, as DNA: TGTGCCAGCAGCCCCCACCTTTCCTCATTTGGGGGCTACACCTTC. Amino acid sequence: CASSPHLSSFGGYTF.

This clone appeared a few times. V is TRBV18 and J is TRBJ2-3; D is unclear. The CDR3 totals 17 residues. Germline CDR1 KGHSH, CDR2 LQKENI. Deletions cut 6 bases from V and 0 bases from J, with 19 bases between. CDR3 amino acids: CASSGWGPSSSTDTQYF. The CDR3 nucleotides are TGTGCCAGCTCGGGCTGGGGTCCTTCCTCTAGCACAGATACGCAGTATTTT.

Comments on this clone: Other DNA sequences of this sample code for an identical CDR3. V and J are TRBV2 and TRBJ1-3, with D hard to call. V was trimmed by 4 bases and J by 4 bases, leaving 5 bases between them. The CDR3 is 12 amino acids. Germline CDR1 reads SNHLY; CDR2 reads FYNNEI. The CDR3 protein is CASSASGNTIYF. As DNA, the CDR3 is TGTGCCAGCAGTGCCTCAGGAAACACCATATATTTT.

About this clone itself: One end of the junction varies from germline; a read error may be responsible. The V and J genes are TRBV7-7 and TRBJ1-1; D remains unclear. The CDR3 spans 13 residues. Germline CDR1 is SSHAT and CDR2 is FNYEAQ (reference sequence). CDR3 DNA: TGTGCTAGCAGCCAGGACCGGGGCACTGAAGCTTTCTTT. Residues: CASSQDRGTEAFF.

This clone was seen only once. The chain couples TRBV7-9 to TRBJ1-2, with TRBD1 matching over 8 bases. This CDR3 spans 15 amino acids. After removal of 5 bases from V and 3 bases from J, the junction contained 8 bases not matched to a gene. In germline, CDR1 is SEHNR, CDR2 FQNEAQ (reference sequence). CDR3 DNA: TGTGCCAGCAGCAATCTACAGGGGGGCGACTATGGCTACACCTTC. It specifies CASSNLQGGDYGYTF.

This chain uses TRBV7-2 with TRBJ1-5; D is ambiguous. Germline V CDR1 and CDR2: SGHTA, FQGNSA. Trimming shortened V by 4 bases and J by 3 bases, and 7 bases separated the two germline ends. The CDR3 contains 13 residues. CDR3 DNA: TGTGCCAGCAGCTCCAGGAACAATCAGCCCCAGCATTTT. This encodes CASSSRNNQPQHF.

CDR3 amino acids: CAWSEMGRRNSYEQYF. The CDR3 nucleotides read TGTGCCTGGAGTGAGATGGGAAGGAGGAACTCCTACGAGCAGTACTTC. This chain joins TRBV30 and TRBJ2-7; TRBD2 is a possible D gene (5 bases). The V end was cut by 1 base, the J end by 0 bases, with 16 bases between. The CDR3 runs 16 residues. The germline gives CDR1 GTSNPN, CDR2 SVGIG (reference sequence).

The V gene is TRBV7-3, the J gene TRBJ2-3, with D hard to call. Germline CDR1 reads SGHTA; CDR2 reads FQGTGA. V was trimmed by 5 bases and J by 2 bases, leaving 11 bases between them. CDR3 size: 14 residues. The CDR3 DNA sequence: TGTGCCAGCAGCCCAGACACAGACACAGATACGCAGTATTTT. It yields the protein CASSPDTDTDTQYF.

The rearrangement uses TRBV18 and TRBJ1-1; perhaps TRBD1 as D (6 bases). The CDR3 runs to 13 residues. Germline V gene lookup returns CDR1 KGHSH and CDR2 LQKENI. V was pared by 9 bases and J by 3 bases, with 14 bases between. DNA of the CDR3: TGTGCCAGTAGACTTAACAGGGACACTGAAGCTTTCTTT. Translation: CASRLNRDTEAFF.

This chain connects TRBV6-6 to TRBJ2-3; 9 bases map to TRBD2. CDR1 is MNHNY, CDR2 SVGAGI, per germline (reference sequence). The trim removed 0 bases at V and 3 bases at J, leaving 4 bases unmatched. This CDR3 is built from 16 residues. CDR3 sequence reads: CASSYSSSGVTDTQYF. CDR3 coding DNA: TGTGCCAGCAGTTACTCATCTAGCGGGGTTACAGATACGCAGTATTTT.

The chain employs TRBV6-1 and TRBJ2-7; 9 bases line up with TRBD1. Germline loops: CDR1 MNHNS, CDR2 SASEGT. V lost 2 bases and J lost 2; bases outside the gene matches: 4. This CDR3 region has 15 residues. The DNA for the CDR3 is TGTGCCAGCAGTGAACTGGGACAGGGAGCCTACGAGCAGTACTTC. It specifies CASSELGQGAYEQYF.

The rearrangement joins TRBV19 to TRBJ1-1, with unresolved D. Germline loops: CDR1 LNHDA, CDR2 SQIVND (reference sequence). Between the trimmed V and J ends, which lost 7 bases and 10 bases, there was a span of 22 bases. The CDR3 is 14 residues long. The DNA for the CDR3 is TGTGCCAGTAAAGGACGAGAGTTCGCATTAGGAGCTTTCTTT. This sequence encodes CASKGREFALGAFF.

The chain carries TRBV28 and TRBJ2-7, with TRBD1 as a possible D gene (5 bases). V was cut by 2 bases and J by 3 bases, with 17 bases left in between. Germline V gene lookup returns CDR1 MDHEN and CDR2 SYDVKM. The CDR3 has 16 residues. CDR3 residues: CASSLIDRNQFYEQYF. In DNA, the CDR3 is TGTGCCAGCAGTTTAATCGACAGAAATCAGTTCTACGAGCAGTACTTC.

The chain carries TRBV5-4 and TRBJ2-5, with D possibly matching TRBD2 (5 bases). CDR3 length equals 13 residues. The germline V and J ends were trimmed by 1 base and 3 bases, with 7 bases remaining between them. Germline lookup yields CDR1 SGHNT and CDR2 YYREEE (reference sequence). CDR3 loop: CASSLKAEETQYF. The CDR3 nucleotides are TGTGCCAGCAGCTTGAAAGCGGAAGAGACCCAGTACTTC.